These 17 T cell receptor beta chains share one sample of origin, sequenced in a study of blood T cell repertoires in COVID-19. Assay used: immunoSEQ multiplex PCR; TCRdb lists only in-frame clones, some missing. In the table there are some 74,000 clones, less than 85% of which are singletons. The sequencing sample was made of peripheral blood. The receptors stem from a man between 65 and 85 years old with active or convalescent COVID-19.

The gene calls are TRBV18 and TRBJ2-6; 10 bases agree with TRBD1. This CDR3 has 18 residues. V lost 5 bases, J lost 2 bases, and 9 bases stayed unmatched. Germline CDR1 is KGHSH and CDR2 is LQKENI. In DNA form, the CDR3 reads TGTGCCAGCTCAGAGACAGGGGGCGATTCTACTGGGGCCAACGTCCTGACTTTC. Its translation is CASSETGGDSTGANVLTF.

The rearrangement links TRBV7-8 to TRBJ1-6; D ambiguous. Germline V lookup: CDR1 SGHVS, CDR2 FQNEAQ. V lost 3 bases, J lost 9 bases, and 12 bases lay in between. There are 14 residues in the CDR3. CDR3 nucleotide sequence: TGTGCCAGCAGCTTTGCCCAACCGGGTTCACCCCTCCACTTT. Its protein product is CASSFAQPGSPLHF.

This clone was observed a few times. V and J are TRBV5-1 and TRBJ2-5; 11 nucleotides line up with TRBD1. This CDR3 is built from 15 residues. The J segment lost 11 bases and the V segment lost 4 bases, leaving 13 bases of the junction unmatched. Germline V CDR1 and CDR2: SGHRS, YFSETQ. CDR3 in amino acids: CASSTGTGGLLVQYF. In nucleotides, the CDR3 is TGCGCCAGCAGCACCGGGACAGGGGGTCTCCTCGTTCAGTACTTC.

V and J are TRBV28 and TRBJ2-3; 8 nucleotides align to TRBD2. V dropped 5 bases and J dropped 2; count of bases not matched to a gene: 6. The germline V gene encodes CDR1 MDHEN and CDR2 SYDVKM. This CDR3 is 15 amino acids long. This chain's CDR3 is CASSLSGITTDTQYF. CDR3 sequence (DNA): TGTGCCAGCAGTCTTAGCGGGATAACCACAGATACGCAGTATTTT.

The chain couples TRBV3-1 (or the pseudogene TRBV3-2) to TRBJ1-4; TRBD1 matches 10 bases. The CDR3 length is 16 residues. Germline V gene sequence: CDR1 LGHDT, CDR2 YNNKEL (reference sequence). V trimming: 8 bases; J trimming: 7 bases; junction bases outside the gene matches: 13. Here the CDR3 reads CASCSRPGTGVEKLFF. CDR3 bases: TGTGCCAGCTGCTCAAGACCCGGGACAGGGGTTGAAAAACTGTTTTTT.

This rearrangement joins TRBV5-1 to TRBJ1-2; D is possibly TRBD1 (6 bases). The CDR3 loop spans 15 amino acids. Germline lookup yields CDR1 SGHRS and CDR2 YFSETQ. The V end lost 0 bases, the J end lost 2 bases, and 11 bases lay between the germline ends. The CDR3: CASSLVGTSNYGYTF. For the CDR3, the DNA is TGCGCCAGCAGCTTGGTCGGGACATCGAACTATGGCTACACCTTC.

Concerning this clone itself: Different DNA sequences within this sample yield the same CDR3. This rearrangement joins TRBV28 to TRBJ1-2, with D possibly matching TRBD1 (5 bases). Germline V CDR1 and CDR2: MDHEN, SYDVKM. The V and J ends lost 3 bases and 7 bases respectively, with 12 bases between them. This CDR3 contains 13 residues. Written as DNA, the CDR3 is TGTGCCAGCAGTTTCCCCGGGGGGAGTGGCTACACCTTC. It encodes CASSFPGGSGYTF.

V gene TRBV7-6 combines with J gene TRBJ2-3; D unresolved. This CDR3 comprises 13 residues. With 3 bases removed from V and 2 bases from J, the gap between germline ends came to 6 bases. CDR1 is SGHVS, CDR2 FNYEAQ, per germline. CDR3 region: CASSLAFTDTQYF. The CDR3 region has the DNA TGTGCCAGCAGCTTGGCTTTCACAGATACGCAGTATTTT.

The V and J genes are TRBV5-5 and TRBJ2-5; the match to TRBD2 covers 14 bases. This CDR3 is 18 amino acids long. The junction had 9 bases not matched to a gene; V was cut back by 1 base and J by 4 bases. Germline CDR1 and CDR2: SGHKS and YYEKEE (reference sequence). The CDR3 reads CASSLSGLAGAGGETQYF. The CDR3 bases are TGTGCCAGCAGCTTGTCGGGACTAGCGGGGGCCGGGGGAGAGACCCAGTACTTC.

V usage is TRBV29-1 and J usage is TRBJ2-5, with D tentatively TRBD2 (7 bases). This CDR3 has 16 amino acids. V lost 7 bases, J lost 9 bases, and 30 bases lay in between. From germline, CDR1 is SQVTM and CDR2 ANQGSEA. In nucleotides, the CDR3 is TGCAGCGGTGGGGAGGGGGTCCGACCACTACTTGGGGCCCAGTACTTC. Translation: CSGGEGVRPLLGAQYF.

This clone is a singleton in its sample. J is TRBJ1-3 and V is TRBV9, with D possibly being TRBD1 (6 bases). The CDR3 runs to 15 residues. With 4 bases removed from V and 4 bases from J, the gap between germline ends came to 15 bases. Germline lookup yields CDR1 SGDLS and CDR2 YYNGEE. CDR3 sequence (DNA): TGTGCCAGCAGCACCGGACAGAGTGGAGGAAACACCATATATTTT. Its protein is CASSTGQSGGNTIYF.

The rearrangement uses TRBV28 and TRBJ2-1, with 13 bases that match TRBD2. From germline, CDR1 is MDHEN and CDR2 SYDVKM. The CDR3 loop spans 16 amino acids. V lost 5 bases, J lost 12 bases, and 13 bases stayed unmatched. The CDR3 loop reads CASSPQLAGGRLGQFF. The CDR3 DNA is TGTGCCAGCAGTCCCCAACTAGCGGGGGGGCGGTTGGGGCAGTTCTTC.

The rearrangement joins TRBV30 to TRBJ2-7; TRBD1 matches 9 bases. Losses at the gene ends were 0 bases for V and 2 bases for J; bases not matched to a gene: 5. This CDR3 has 15 amino acids. CDR1 and CDR2 (germline): GTSNPN, SVGIG (reference sequence). CDR3 sequence: CAWSVGTGSAYEQYF. CDR3 nucleotides: TGTGCCTGGAGTGTTGGGACAGGGTCTGCCTACGAGCAGTACTTC.

The CDR3 is CASSPGGGSSGELFF. The CDR3 DNA follows: TGTGCCAGCAGCCCTGGCGGGGGGTCGTCCGGGGAGCTGTTTTTT. The chain combines TRBV7-9 with TRBJ2-2, with TRBD2 matching over 8 bases. There are 15 residues in the CDR3. Germline assignment: CDR1 SEHNR and CDR2 FQNEAQ (reference sequence). The V and J ends lost 5 bases and 6 bases, in that order; junction bases with no gene match: 8.

This clone was counted many times. J is TRBJ1-1 and V is TRBV7-2; D remains unclear. Germline V gene sequence: CDR1 SGHTA, CDR2 FQGNSA. This CDR3 comprises 13 residues. V lost 4 bases and J 1 base, leaving 7 bases between the germline ends. CDR3 region: CASSSQENTEAFF. Written as DNA, the CDR3 is TGTGCCAGCAGCTCCCAGGAGAACACTGAAGCTTTCTTT.

V gene TRBV5-5 combines with J gene TRBJ1-6; D perhaps matches TRBD1 (5 bases). The germline CDR1 and CDR2 sequences are SGHKS and YYEKEE (reference sequence). V was pared by 0 bases and J by 5 bases, with 12 bases between. The CDR3 is 16 amino acids. The CDR3 sequence: CASSLGAGGNNSPLHF. In DNA, the CDR3 is TGTGCCAGCAGCTTGGGCGCGGGGGGGAATAATTCACCCCTCCACTTT.

This clone was picked up many times. The V gene is TRBV7-9, the J gene TRBJ1-1; D is ambiguous. The germline V and J ends were trimmed by 1 base and 7 bases, with 13 bases remaining between them. Germline-derived CDR1 and CDR2 are SEHNR and FQNEAQ (reference sequence). This CDR3 contains 14 residues. DNA for the CDR3: TGTGCCAGCAGCTTAGATGCTAGGCGCGTTGAAGCTTTCTTT. It yields the protein CASSLDARRVEAFF.